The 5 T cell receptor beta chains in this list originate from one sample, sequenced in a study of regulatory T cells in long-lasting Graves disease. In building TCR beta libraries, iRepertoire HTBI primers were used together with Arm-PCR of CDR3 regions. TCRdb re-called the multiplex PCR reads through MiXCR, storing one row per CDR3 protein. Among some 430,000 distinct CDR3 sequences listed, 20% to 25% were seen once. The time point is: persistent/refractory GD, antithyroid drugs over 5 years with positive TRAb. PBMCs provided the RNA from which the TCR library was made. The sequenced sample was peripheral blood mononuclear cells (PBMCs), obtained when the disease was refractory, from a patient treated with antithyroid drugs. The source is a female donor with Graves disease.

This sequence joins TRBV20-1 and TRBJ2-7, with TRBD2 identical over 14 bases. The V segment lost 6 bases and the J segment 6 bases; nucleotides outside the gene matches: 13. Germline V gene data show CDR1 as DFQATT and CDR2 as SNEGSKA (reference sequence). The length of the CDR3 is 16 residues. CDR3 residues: CSAGGTSGSNPAEQYF. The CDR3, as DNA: TGCAGTGCGGGAGGGACTAGCGGGAGTAATCCGGCCGAGCAGTACTTC.

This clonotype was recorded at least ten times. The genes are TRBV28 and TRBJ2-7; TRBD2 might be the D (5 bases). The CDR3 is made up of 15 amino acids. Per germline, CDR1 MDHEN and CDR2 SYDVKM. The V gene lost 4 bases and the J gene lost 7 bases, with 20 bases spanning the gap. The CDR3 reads CASSSLLQARREQYF. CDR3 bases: TGTGCCAGCAGTTCTCTTCTTCAGGCCCGGAGGGAGCAGTACTTC.

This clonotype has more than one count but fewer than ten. In DNA, the CDR3 is TGTGCCAGCAGTGCCACCTCCTCTACCTATGAAAAACTGTTTTTT. Encoded protein: CASSATSSTYEKLFF. The gene calls are TRBV6-1 and TRBJ1-4; D is uncertain. Per the germline V gene, CDR1 is MNHNS and CDR2 is SASEGT. The CDR3 has 15 amino acids. Trimming took off 4 bases at V and 6 bases at J, with 15 bases between the two ends.

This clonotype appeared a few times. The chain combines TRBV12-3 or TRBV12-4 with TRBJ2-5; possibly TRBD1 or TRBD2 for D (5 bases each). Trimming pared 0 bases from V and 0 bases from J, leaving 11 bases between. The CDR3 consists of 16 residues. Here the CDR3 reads CASSLAGVLDQETQYF. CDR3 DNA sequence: TGTGCCAGCAGTTTAGCGGGGGTTTTGGACCAAGAGACCCAGTACTTC.

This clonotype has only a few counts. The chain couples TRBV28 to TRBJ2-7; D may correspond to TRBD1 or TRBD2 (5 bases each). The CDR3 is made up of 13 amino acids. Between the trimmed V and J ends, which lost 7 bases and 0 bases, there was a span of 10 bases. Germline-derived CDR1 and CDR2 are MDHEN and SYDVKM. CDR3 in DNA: TGTGCCAGCATGGGACCGGACTCCTACGAGCAGTACTTC. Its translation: CASMGPDSYEQYF. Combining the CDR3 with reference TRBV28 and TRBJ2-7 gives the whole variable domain DVKVTQSSRYLVKRTGEKVFLECVQDMDHENMFWYRQDPGLGLRLIYFSYDVKMKEKGDIPEGYSVSREKKERFSLILESASTNQTSMYLCASMGPDSYEQYFGPGTRLTVT.